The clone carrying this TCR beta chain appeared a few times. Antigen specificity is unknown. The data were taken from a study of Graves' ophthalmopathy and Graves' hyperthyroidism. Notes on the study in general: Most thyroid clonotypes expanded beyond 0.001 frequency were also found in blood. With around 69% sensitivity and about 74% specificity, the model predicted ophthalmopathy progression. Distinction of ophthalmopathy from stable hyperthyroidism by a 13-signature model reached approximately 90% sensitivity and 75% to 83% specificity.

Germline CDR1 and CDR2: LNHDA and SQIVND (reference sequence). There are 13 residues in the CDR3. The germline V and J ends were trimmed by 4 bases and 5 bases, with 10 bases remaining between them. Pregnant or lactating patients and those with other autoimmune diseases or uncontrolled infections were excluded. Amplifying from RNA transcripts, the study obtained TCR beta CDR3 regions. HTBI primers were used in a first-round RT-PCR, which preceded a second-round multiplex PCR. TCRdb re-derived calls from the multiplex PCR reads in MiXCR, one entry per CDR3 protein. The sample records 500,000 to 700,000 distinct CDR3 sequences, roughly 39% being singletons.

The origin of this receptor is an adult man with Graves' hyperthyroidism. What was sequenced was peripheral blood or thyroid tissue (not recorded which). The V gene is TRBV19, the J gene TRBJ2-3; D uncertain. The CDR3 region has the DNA TGTGCCAGTAGTACGGTGGCCGAAGATACGCAGTATTTT. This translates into CASSTVAEDTQYF.